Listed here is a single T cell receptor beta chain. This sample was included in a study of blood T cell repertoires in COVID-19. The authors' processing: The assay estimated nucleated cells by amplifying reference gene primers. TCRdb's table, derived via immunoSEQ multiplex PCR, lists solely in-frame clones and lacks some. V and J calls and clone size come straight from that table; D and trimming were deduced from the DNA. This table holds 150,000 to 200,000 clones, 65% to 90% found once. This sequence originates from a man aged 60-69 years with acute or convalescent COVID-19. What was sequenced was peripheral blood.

CDR3 nucleotide sequence: TGTGCCAGCAGGCCGGGGACTAGCGGAACCTACGAGCAGTACTTC. It translates to CASRPGTSGTYEQYF. J is TRBJ2-7 and V is TRBV2; 11 nucleotides align to TRBD2. Germline CDR1 is SNHLY and CDR2 is FYNNEI. After removal of 6 bases from V and 2 bases from J, the junction contained 6 bases not matched to a gene. The CDR3 is 15 residues long.